A selection of T cell receptor beta chains follows, all from one sample in a study of blood T cell repertoires in COVID-19. Profiling relied on immunoSEQ multiplex PCR, and the TCRdb table lists in-frame clones only, not all of them. The sample gives more than 15,000 clones, about 92% of which show up once; roughly 5.7% is in the top ten. The sequencing input was peripheral blood. These TCRs come from a human donor in a cohort sampled during active COVID-19. The CDR3 runs from the conserved cysteine through the conserved F or W. A D gene is named only where the DNA matches it firmly. Clone size is stated in some rows and not others, as once, few, many or a class when expanded.

TRBV4-3	TRBD2	TRBJ2-1	-	TGCGCCAGCAGCCAAGGAGCGGGAGACTACAATGAGCAGTTCTTC	CASSQGAGDYNEQFF
TRBV27	-	TRBJ1-3	-	TGTGCCAGCAGTTCCATATTCCTTCCCGGGGAACCTAAAAACACCATATATTTT	CASSSIFLPGEPKNTIYF
TRBV12-2	-	TRBJ2-5	-	TGTGCAAGTCGCTTAATCTTAGTTGTGGGGCGGACCTCACAAGAGACCCAGTACTTC	CASRLILVVGRTSQETQYF
TRBV5-6	-	TRBJ1-1	-	TGTGCCAGCAGCTCCGGCGGGGGCATGAACACTGAAGCTTTCTTT	CASSSGGGMNTEAFF
TRBV7-6	TRBD1	TRBJ2-7	-	TGTGCCAGCAGCCACTCGGACAGGAGCTCCTACGAGCAGTACTTC	CASSHSDRSSYEQYF
TRBV6-5	TRBD2	TRBJ2-7	-	TGTGCCAGCAGTTACCCCGGACTAGCGGGAGACGAGCAGTACTTC	CASSYPGLAGDEQYF
TRBV5-4	TRBD1	TRBJ2-7	-	TGTGCCAGCAGCTTAGGACAGGGCCACGAGCAGTACTTC	CASSLGQGHEQYF
TRBV2	TRBD1	TRBJ2-1	-	TGTGCCAGCAGTGAAGTGGGCAGGGGGACCTACAATGAGCAGTTCTTC	CASSEVGRGTYNEQFF
TRBV30	TRBD2	TRBJ2-7	-	TGTGCCTGGAGTCTCGGACTAGCGGGAGGGGGCTACGAGCAGTACTTC	CAWSLGLAGGGYEQYF
TRBV4-3	TRBD2	TRBJ2-3	-	TGCGCCAGCAGCCAAGCTCTAGCGGGGCACACAGATACGCAGTATTTT	CASSQALAGHTDTQYF
TRBV4-3	-	TRBJ2-7	-	TGCGCCACTAGAAGGAGTAGGAACAGTTCGGGGTTTTACTACGAGCAGTACTTC	CATRRSRNSSGFYYEQYF
TRBV4-3	-	TRBJ2-7	-	TGCGCCAGCAGCCAAGAGTTCCGGAGCTACGAGCAGTACTTC	CASSQEFRSYEQYF
TRBV3-1/TRBV3-2	-	TRBJ1-1	-	TGTGCCAGCAGCCAAGGAGGAGTGAACACTGAAGCTTTCTTT	CASSQGGVNTEAFF
TRBV19	TRBD2	TRBJ2-3	once	TGTGCCAGTAGTATTGGGGGGGGAAGCACAGATACGCAGTATTTT	CASSIGGGSTDTQYF
TRBV4-3	TRBD1	TRBJ2-7	-	TGCGCCAGCAGCCAAGAGACCGGGACAGGGTTTCACGAGCAGTACTTC	CASSQETGTGFHEQYF
TRBV9	TRBD1	TRBJ1-3	once	TGTGCCAGCAGCGACCCCCTTGGACAGGACTCTGGAAACACCATATATTTT	CASSDPLGQDSGNTIYF
TRBV2	-	TRBJ1-4	-	TGTGCCAGCAGTGGATCTGCTACCCATAATGAAAAACTGTTTTTT	CASSGSATHNEKLFF
TRBV19	-	TRBJ1-6	-	TGTGCCAGTAACTTTATCAATTCACCCCTCCACTTT	CASNFINSPLHF
TRBV7-3	-	TRBJ2-7	few	TGTGCCAGCAGCGAAAGCGGTGCCTACGAGCAGTACTTC	CASSESGAYEQYF
TRBV7-2	-	TRBJ2-1	-	TGTGCCAGCAGCTTAGGGGGACATAACAATGAGCAGTTCTTC	CASSLGGHNNEQFF
TRBV9	TRBD1	TRBJ1-5	-	TGTGCCAGTAGTGGGACAGACAATCAGCCCCAGCATTTT	CASSGTDNQPQHF